The entry that follows covers one T cell receptor beta chain sequence. Assignments of participants to cohorts depended upon their own reported clinical history. The V end was cut by 6 bases, the J end by 3 bases, with 14 bases between. From germline, CDR1 is MNHEY and CDR2 SVGAGI. This CDR3 is built from 14 residues. Data came from immunoSEQ multiplex PCR; TCRdb stores just in-frame clones and leaves some out. The data hold fewer than 250,000 clones, with around three quarters observed a single time. This sample is drawn from a study of blood T cell repertoires in COVID-19. Study background: Acute-phase and convalescent COVID-19 samples originated in the United States, Italy and Spain. T cells, B-cell-depleted T cells, or PBMCs supplied cDNA or gDNA.

What was sequenced was PBMCs or T cells enriched from blood (not recorded which). The chain links TRBV6-5 to TRBJ1-1, with unresolved D. The TCR was taken from a woman in her 50s with acute COVID-19. CDR3 sequence reads: CASRPNEKYTEAFF. Written as DNA, the CDR3 is TGTGCCAGCAGACCGAATGAGAAGTACACTGAAGCTTTCTTT.